This record concerns one T cell receptor beta chain sequence. Antigen: not known. The data derive from a study of beta chain features in type 1 diabetes. Overall study: The number of sorted cells examined across all samples was 107,917,701.

The germline V and J ends were trimmed by 8 bases and 6 bases, with 10 bases remaining between them. Germline loops: CDR1 MNHEY, CDR2 SMNVEV (reference sequence). This CDR3 is built from 12 residues. As every portion of the isolated RNA was reverse transcribed, the sequencing read expressed TCRB transcripts. The table came from immunoSEQ multiplex PCR; TCRdb's copy has only in-frame clones and leaves some out. The table includes around 340,000 clones, 9.3% detected once. One heparinised draw, averaging about 110 mL, was taken per donor. Study-wide results and caveats: Among type 1 diabetes patients, VDJ junctions had fewer insertions and more deletions. Moderate yet significant TCRB CDR3 shortening was seen in Type 1 diabetes patients in all four CD4+ subsets.

This chain links TRBV27 with TRBJ2-2; D is undetermined. Sequenced input: central memory CD4+ T cells from blood. This clonotype was sampled from a man younger than 45 with type 1 diabetes. CDR3 in DNA: TGTGCCAGCCGCCAGTTCGCCGGGGAGCTGTTTTTT. This codes for CASRQFAGELFF.